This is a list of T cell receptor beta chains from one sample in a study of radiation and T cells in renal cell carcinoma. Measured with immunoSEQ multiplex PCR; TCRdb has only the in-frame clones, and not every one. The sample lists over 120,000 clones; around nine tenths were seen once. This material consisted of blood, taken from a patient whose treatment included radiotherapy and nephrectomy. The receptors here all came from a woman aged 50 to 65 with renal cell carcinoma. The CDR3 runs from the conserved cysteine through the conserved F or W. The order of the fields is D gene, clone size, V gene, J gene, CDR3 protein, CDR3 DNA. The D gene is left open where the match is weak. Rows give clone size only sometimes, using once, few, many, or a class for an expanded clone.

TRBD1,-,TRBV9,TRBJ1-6,CASSVVSGGNSPLHF,TGTGCCAGCAGCGTAGTTTCAGGGGGTAATTCACCCCTCCACTTT
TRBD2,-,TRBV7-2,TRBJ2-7,CASSLVSLAGAYEQYF,TGTGCCAGCAGCTTAGTGAGCTTAGCGGGGGCCTACGAGCAGTACTTC
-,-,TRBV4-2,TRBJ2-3,CASSRRVQDTDTQYF,TGTGCCAGCAGCCGTCGGGTCCAGGACACAGATACGCAGTATTTT
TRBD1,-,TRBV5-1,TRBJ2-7,CASSLRQGAHEQYF,TGCGCCAGCAGCCTAAGACAGGGGGCCCACGAGCAGTACTTC
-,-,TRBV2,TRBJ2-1,CASSPGASYNEQFF,TGTGCCAGCAGCCCCGGGGCCTCCTACAATGAGCAGTTCTTC
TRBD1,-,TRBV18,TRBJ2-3,CASSSTGARGDTQYF,TGTGCCAGCTCATCGACAGGGGCCAGGGGAGATACGCAGTATTTT
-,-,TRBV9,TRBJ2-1,CASSSRGPYSPNEQFF,TGTGCCAGCAGCTCGCGGGGGCCGTACTCCCCAAATGAGCAGTTCTTC
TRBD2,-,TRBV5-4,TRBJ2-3,CASSPGTSGAPRNEYF,TGTGCCAGCAGCCCCGGGACTAGCGGGGCCCCCAGGAATGAGTATTTT
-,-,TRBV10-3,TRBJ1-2,CAISGTGKVGSSGYTF,TGTGCCATCAGTGGAACAGGGAAGGTAGGGTCTAGTGGCTACACCTTC
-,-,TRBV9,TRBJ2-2,CASSVAQQGRGELFF,TGTGCCAGCAGCGTAGCTCAACAGGGGAGGGGGGAGCTGTTTTTT
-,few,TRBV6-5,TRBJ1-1,CASRWGESEAFF,TGTGCCAGCAGGTGGGGCGAGTCTGAAGCTTTCTTT
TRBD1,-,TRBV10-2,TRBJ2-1,CASRDRGGNEQFF,TGCGCCAGCAGGGACAGGGGTGGGAATGAGCAGTTCTTC
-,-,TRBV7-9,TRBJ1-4,CASSQDRLNEKLFF,TGTGCCAGCAGCCAAGACAGGCTTAATGAAAAACTGTTTTTT
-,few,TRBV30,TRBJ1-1,CAWSLVPGLATEAFF,TGTGCCTGGAGCCTCGTTCCGGGGCTAGCCACTGAAGCTTTCTTT
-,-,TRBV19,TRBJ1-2,CASSNIPEFGDGYTF,TGTGCCAGTAGTAACATTCCAGAATTTGGGGATGGCTACACCTTC
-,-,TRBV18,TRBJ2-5,CASSPKQETQYF,TGTGCCAGCTCACCTAAACAGGAGACCCAGTACTTC